Listed below are T cell receptor beta chains from one sample, sequenced in a study of shared clonotypes between healthy human individuals. TCRdb's copy holds only in-frame clones and misses some; the assay was immunoSEQ multiplex PCR. This table holds about 600,000 clones, less than 97% found once. The sample consisted of naive CD8+ T cells sorted from blood. The receptors stem from a woman aged 25 to 39 in good health. Each CDR3 is given with its conserved first and last residue. The order of the fields is V gene, D gene, clone size, J gene, CDR3 protein, CDR3 DNA. D genes are given only for firm matches. Where a row states a size, it is once, few, many or the class of an expanded clone; other rows omit it.

v_gene: TRBV5-6
d_gene: TRBD1
abundance: -
j_gene: TRBJ2-7
CDR3aa: CASSPTWDRTYEQYF
CDR3nt: TGTGCCAGCAGCCCAACCTGGGACAGAACCTACGAGCAGTACTTC

v_gene: TRBV13
d_gene: -
abundance: -
j_gene: TRBJ2-1
CDR3aa: CASSLEGPARGEQFF
CDR3nt: TGTGCCAGCAGCTTAGAGGGCCCAGCGCGTGGTGAGCAGTTCTTC

v_gene: TRBV9
d_gene: TRBD1
abundance: -
j_gene: TRBJ2-4
CDR3aa: CASSPRQGARNIQYF
CDR3nt: TGTGCCAGCAGCCCTCGACAGGGGGCTAGAAACATTCAGTACTTC

v_gene: TRBV5-6
d_gene: -
abundance: -
j_gene: TRBJ2-5
CDR3aa: CASSLFSGRETQYF
CDR3nt: TGTGCCAGCAGCTTGTTTTCCGGGAGAGAGACCCAGTACTTC

v_gene: TRBV29-1
d_gene: -
abundance: -
j_gene: TRBJ2-7
CDR3aa: CSVVGDPVNPYEQYF
CDR3nt: TGCAGCGTTGTCGGGGACCCGGTAAACCCCTACGAGCAGTACTTC

v_gene: TRBV12-5
d_gene: -
abundance: -
j_gene: TRBJ2-5
CDR3aa: CASGLDRDLGGRRWETQYF
CDR3nt: TGTGCTAGTGGTTTGGACCGCGATTTAGGAGGCAGGCGGTGGGAGACCCAGTACTTC

v_gene: TRBV5-4
d_gene: -
abundance: -
j_gene: TRBJ2-2
CDR3aa: CASRSTLGAVNTGELFF
CDR3nt: TGTGCCAGCAGGTCTACCCTGGGGGCGGTGAACACCGGGGAGCTGTTTTTT

v_gene: TRBV4-1
d_gene: TRBD1
abundance: -
j_gene: TRBJ2-7
CDR3aa: CASSQVGQGAYEQYF
CDR3nt: TGCGCCAGCAGCCAAGTGGGACAGGGGGCGTACGAGCAGTACTTC

v_gene: TRBV11-2
d_gene: TRBD2
abundance: -
j_gene: TRBJ2-1
CDR3aa: CASSLLGLGYNEQFF
CDR3nt: TGTGCCAGCAGCTTACTAGGACTAGGCTACAATGAGCAGTTCTTC

v_gene: TRBV4-1
d_gene: TRBD2
abundance: -
j_gene: TRBJ2-1
CDR3aa: CASSPIPSGDNEQFF
CDR3nt: TGCGCCAGCAGCCCCATTCCTAGCGGTGACAATGAGCAGTTCTTC

v_gene: TRBV11-2
d_gene: -
abundance: -
j_gene: TRBJ1-5
CDR3aa: CASSLDLGAGNQPQHF
CDR3nt: TGTGCCAGCAGCTTAGATCTAGGGGCAGGCAATCAGCCCCAGCATTTT

v_gene: TRBV28
d_gene: -
abundance: -
j_gene: TRBJ2-7
CDR3aa: CASSLNTGRGHEQYF
CDR3nt: TGTGCCAGCAGTTTAAATACAGGGAGGGGTCACGAGCAGTACTTC

v_gene: TRBV19
d_gene: -
abundance: -
j_gene: TRBJ2-2
CDR3aa: CASSGQNTGELFF
CDR3nt: TGTGCCAGTAGTGGTCAGAACACCGGGGAGCTGTTTTTT

v_gene: TRBV27
d_gene: TRBD2
abundance: -
j_gene: TRBJ2-7
CDR3aa: CASSPILAGGPHEQYF
CDR3nt: TGTGCCAGCAGTCCAATCCTAGCGGGAGGCCCGCACGAGCAGTACTTC

v_gene: TRBV10-2
d_gene: -
abundance: once
j_gene: TRBJ1-5
CDR3aa: CASSESARLNQPQHF
CDR3nt: TGCGCCAGCAGTGAGTCGGCCCGCCTGAATCAGCCCCAGCATTTT

v_gene: TRBV9
d_gene: -
abundance: -
j_gene: TRBJ1-2
CDR3aa: CASSVSGNYGYTF
CDR3nt: TGTGCCAGCAGCGTTAGCGGAAACTATGGCTACACCTTC

v_gene: TRBV28
d_gene: TRBD1
abundance: -
j_gene: TRBJ2-7
CDR3aa: CASSQTGWSYEQYF
CDR3nt: TGTGCCAGCAGCCAGACAGGGTGGTCCTACGAGCAGTACTTC

v_gene: TRBV27
d_gene: -
abundance: -
j_gene: TRBJ1-5
CDR3aa: CASSLSGNQPQHF
CDR3nt: TGTGCCAGCAGTTTATCGGGCAATCAGCCCCAGCATTTT

v_gene: TRBV28
d_gene: -
abundance: -
j_gene: TRBJ2-7
CDR3aa: CASSFSGEQYF
CDR3nt: TGTGCCAGCAGTTTTTCGGGGGAGCAGTACTTC

v_gene: TRBV9
d_gene: TRBD2
abundance: -
j_gene: TRBJ2-7
CDR3aa: CASSVLAGVAYEQYF
CDR3nt: TGTGCCAGCAGCGTACTAGCGGGAGTCGCTTACGAGCAGTACTTC

v_gene: TRBV28
d_gene: TRBD2
abundance: -
j_gene: TRBJ2-7
CDR3aa: CASSLSRTSGDSYEQYF
CDR3nt: TGTGCCAGCAGTTTATCCCGGACTAGCGGGGACTCCTACGAGCAGTACTTC

v_gene: TRBV10-3
d_gene: TRBD1
abundance: -
j_gene: TRBJ2-5
CDR3aa: CAISEENRGETQYF
CDR3nt: TGTGCCATCAGTGAAGAAAACAGGGGAGAGACCCAGTACTTC

v_gene: TRBV27
d_gene: TRBD1
abundance: -
j_gene: TRBJ2-1
CDR3aa: CASSLTQGANNEQFF
CDR3nt: TGTGCCAGCAGTTTAACACAGGGGGCGAACAATGAGCAGTTCTTC

v_gene: TRBV6-1
d_gene: TRBD1
abundance: -
j_gene: TRBJ2-7
CDR3aa: CASSPRTGMVYEQYF
CDR3nt: TGTGCCAGCAGCCCGAGGACAGGGATGGTTTACGAGCAGTACTTC

v_gene: TRBV5-6
d_gene: -
abundance: -
j_gene: TRBJ2-7
CDR3aa: CASSLMGHGTYEQYF
CDR3nt: TGTGCCAGCAGCTTGATGGGACACGGAACCTACGAGCAGTACTTC

v_gene: TRBV11-3
d_gene: -
abundance: -
j_gene: TRBJ2-1
CDR3aa: CASSFKVFF
CDR3nt: TGTGCCAGCAGCTTTAAGGTGTTCTTC

v_gene: TRBV11-3
d_gene: TRBD2
abundance: -
j_gene: TRBJ2-2
CDR3aa: CASSEDHTSGRYTGELFF
CDR3nt: TGTGCCAGCAGCGAGGATCACACTAGCGGGAGATACACCGGGGAGCTGTTTTTT

v_gene: TRBV4-1
d_gene: -
abundance: -
j_gene: TRBJ2-7
CDR3aa: CASSQDLGRVAYEQYF
CDR3nt: TGCGCCAGCAGCCAAGATTTAGGTCGTGTAGCTTACGAGCAGTACTTC

v_gene: TRBV28
d_gene: TRBD2
abundance: -
j_gene: TRBJ2-7
CDR3aa: CASSLALGGAGRHEQYF
CDR3nt: TGTGCCAGCAGTTTGGCTCTAGGCGGGGCCGGGAGGCACGAGCAGTACTTC

v_gene: TRBV4-2
d_gene: -
abundance: -
j_gene: TRBJ2-7
CDR3aa: CASSLLAGPSYEQYF
CDR3nt: TGTGCCAGCAGCCTCTTGGCGGGCCCCTCCTACGAGCAGTACTTC

v_gene: TRBV9
d_gene: -
abundance: -
j_gene: TRBJ2-1
CDR3aa: CASSVSSRRNEQFF
CDR3nt: TGTGCCAGCAGCGTAAGTAGTAGAAGAAATGAGCAGTTCTTC

v_gene: TRBV27
d_gene: TRBD1
abundance: -
j_gene: TRBJ2-7
CDR3aa: CASSPGGPYEQYF
CDR3nt: TGTGCCAGCAGCCCAGGGGGTCCCTACGAGCAGTACTTC

v_gene: TRBV7-9
d_gene: -
abundance: -
j_gene: TRBJ2-5
CDR3aa: CASSPTRSETQYF
CDR3nt: TGTGCCAGCAGCCCTACTCGATCAGAGACCCAGTACTTC

v_gene: TRBV5-8
d_gene: -
abundance: once
j_gene: TRBJ2-7
CDR3aa: CASSLEANHHYEQYF
CDR3nt: TGTGCCAGCAGCTTGGAAGCGAATCATCACTACGAGCAGTACTTC

v_gene: TRBV9
d_gene: -
abundance: -
j_gene: TRBJ2-3
CDR3aa: CASSKLDNTQYF
CDR3nt: TGTGCCAGCAGCAAACTGGACAATACGCAGTATTTT

v_gene: TRBV6-5
d_gene: -
abundance: -
j_gene: TRBJ1-2
CDR3aa: CATGTRTSGYTF
CDR3nt: TGTGCCACCGGGACACGAACTTCTGGCTACACCTTC

v_gene: TRBV27
d_gene: -
abundance: -
j_gene: TRBJ2-3
CDR3aa: CASKYDGNPDTQYF
CDR3nt: TGTGCCAGCAAGTACGACGGGAACCCAGATACGCAGTATTTT

v_gene: TRBV11-1
d_gene: -
abundance: -
j_gene: TRBJ2-1
CDR3aa: CASSSLSQPVEQFF
CDR3nt: TGTGCCAGCTCCTCGCTCAGCCAACCAGTTGAGCAGTTCTTC

v_gene: TRBV25-1
d_gene: -
abundance: -
j_gene: TRBJ1-5
CDR3aa: CASSFGGNQPQHF
CDR3nt: TGTGCCAGCTCCTTCGGGGGGAATCAGCCCCAGCATTTT

v_gene: TRBV4-1
d_gene: TRBD2
abundance: -
j_gene: TRBJ2-7
CDR3aa: CASSQGGEDYEQYF
CDR3nt: TGCGCCAGCAGCCAGGGAGGGGAAGACTACGAGCAGTACTTC

v_gene: TRBV19
d_gene: -
abundance: -
j_gene: TRBJ2-7
CDR3aa: CASSIGTWPSYEQYF
CDR3nt: TGTGCCAGTAGTATCGGGACGTGGCCCTCCTACGAGCAGTACTTC